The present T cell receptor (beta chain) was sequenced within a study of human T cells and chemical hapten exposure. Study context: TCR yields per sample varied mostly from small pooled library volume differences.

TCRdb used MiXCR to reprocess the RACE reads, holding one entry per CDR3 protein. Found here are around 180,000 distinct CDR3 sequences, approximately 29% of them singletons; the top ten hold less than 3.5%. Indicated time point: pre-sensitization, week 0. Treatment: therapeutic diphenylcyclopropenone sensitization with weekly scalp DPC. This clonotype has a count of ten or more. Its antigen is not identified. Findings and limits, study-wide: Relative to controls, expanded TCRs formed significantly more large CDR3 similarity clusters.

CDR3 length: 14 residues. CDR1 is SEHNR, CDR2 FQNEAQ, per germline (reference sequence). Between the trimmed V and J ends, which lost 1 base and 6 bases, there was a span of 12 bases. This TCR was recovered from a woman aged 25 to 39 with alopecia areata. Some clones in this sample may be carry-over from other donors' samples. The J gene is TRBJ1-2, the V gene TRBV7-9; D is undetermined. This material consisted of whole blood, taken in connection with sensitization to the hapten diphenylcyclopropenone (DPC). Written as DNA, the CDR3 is TGTGCCAGCAGCTTAGTAATCCCAGTAGATGGCTACACCTTC. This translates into CASSLVIPVDGYTF.